The 22 T cell receptor beta chains listed next were all sequenced from one sample in a study of OX40 agonist ivuxolimab in advanced cancers. The protocol was immunoSEQ multiplex PCR, while the TCRdb copy is restricted to in-frame clones and leaves out a portion. The table records approximately 74,000 clones, about 92% of them present only once. The input for sequencing was CD4+ or CD8+ T cells sorted from blood, taken in a trial of the OX40 agonist ivuxolimab. These TCRs come from an adult with an advanced solid tumor such as melanoma, head and neck, liver or kidney cancer.

CDR3 in amino acids: CASSFRTTGGEGYTF. CDR3 in DNA: TGTGCCAGCAGCTTTCGTACCACAGGGGGCGAGGGCTACACCTTC. This chain connects TRBV16 to TRBJ1-2; 9 bases agree with TRBD1. Unmatched junction bases numbered 12, after V lost 5 bases and J lost 8 bases. Germline CDR1 reads KGHSY; CDR2 reads FQNENV. The CDR3 totals 15 residues.

The chain recombines TRBV6-6 with TRBJ1-1, with unresolved D. This CDR3 comprises 13 residues. Trimming stripped 4 bases from V and 1 base from J, with 7 bases between. CDR1 and CDR2 from the germline V gene are MNHNY and SVGAGI (reference sequence). CDR3 sequence reads: CASSLYRNTEAFF. The CDR3 DNA follows: TGTGCCAGCAGTTTATACAGGAACACTGAAGCTTTCTTT.

The CDR3 DNA reads as TGTGCCAGCAGTGTCCGGGGCGGCATGTACTACGAGCAGTACTTC. Residues: CASSVRGGMYYEQYF. The chain recombines TRBV6-5 with TRBJ2-7; D tentatively reads TRBD1 or TRBD2 (5 bases each). The CDR3 is 15 amino acids. Per the germline V gene, CDR1 is MNHEY and CDR2 is SVGAGI. V was trimmed by 5 bases and J by 3 bases, leaving 17 bases between them.

The chain is built from TRBV11-3 and TRBJ2-1; maybe TRBD2 (5 bases). From germline, CDR1 is SGHNT and CDR2 YENEEA. V dropped 1 base and J dropped 0 bases, with 10 bases sitting between them. The CDR3 has 16 amino acids. The CDR3 loop reads CASSLVAGFSYNEQFF. DNA for the CDR3: TGTGCCAGCAGCTTAGTGGCGGGCTTCTCCTACAATGAGCAGTTCTTC. The full variable domain, completed using reference TRBV11-3 and TRBJ2-1, is EAGVVQSPRYKIIEKKQPVAFWCNPISGHNTLYWYLQNLGQGPELLIRYENEEAVDDSQLPKDRFSAERLKGVDSTLKIQPAELGDSAVYLCASSLVAGFSYNEQFFGPGTRLTVL.

The rearrangement uses TRBV2 and TRBJ2-7; 10 positions agree with TRBD1. Trimming took 5 bases from V and 5 from J; bases not matched to a gene: 6. The CDR3 sequence is 14 residues long. CDR1 is SNHLY, CDR2 FYNNEI, per germline. The DNA of the CDR3 is TGTGCCAGCAGTCCCGGGACAGGGGTCCACGAGCAGTACTTC. Translated: CASSPGTGVHEQYF.

The chain recombines TRBV6-5 with TRBJ1-3; 8 bases agree with TRBD1. V trimming: 6 bases; J trimming: 2 bases; junction bases outside the gene matches: 6. From germline, CDR1 is MNHEY and CDR2 SVGAGI. CDR3 length: 15 amino acids. The CDR3 protein is CASSRIQGAGNTIYF. CDR3 DNA: TGTGCCAGCAGCCGTATACAGGGGGCTGGAAACACCATATATTTT.

This CDR3 reads CASSGDFSSYNEQFF. In DNA form, the CDR3 reads TGCGCCAGCAGCGGGGACTTCAGCTCCTACAATGAGCAGTTCTTC. V is TRBV5-1 and J is TRBJ2-1; tentative D call: TRBD2 (6 bases). V was clipped by 4 bases and J by 0 bases, with 11 bases between them. Per the germline V gene, CDR1 is SGHRS and CDR2 is YFSETQ. This CDR3 has 15 amino acids.

This chain joins TRBV7-2 and TRBJ1-1; TRBD1 matches 10 bases. From germline, CDR1 is SGHTA and CDR2 FQGNSA. The CDR3 is 14 amino acids. The V gene end was trimmed by 4 bases and the J gene end by 11 bases; junction bases not matched to a gene: 10. The CDR3 nucleotides read TGTGCCAGCAGCTCAGACAGCCGGGGACAGGGGGCTTTCTTT. Encoded protein: CASSSDSRGQGAFF. The full variable domain, completed using reference TRBV7-2 and TRBJ1-1, is GAGVSQSPSNKVTEKGKDVELRCDPISGHTALYWYRQSLGQGLEFLIYFQGNSAPDKSGLPSDRFSAERTGGSVSTLTIQRTQQEDSAVYLCASSSDSRGQGAFFGQGTRLTVV.

J is TRBJ1-1 and V is TRBV21-1; the table's D call, TRBD1, has no DNA check behind it. TRBV21-1 is a pseudogene locus. The CDR3 loop spans 17 amino acids. In nucleotides, the CDR3 is TGTGCCAGCAGCAGAGGACAGGACAGCCTAATGAACACTGAAGCTTTCTTT. Translation gives CASSRGQDSLMNTEAFF.

The rearrangement uses TRBV18 and TRBJ1-1; D is perhaps TRBD1 (5 bases). The germline gives CDR1 KGHSH, CDR2 LQKENI. The CDR3 length is 17 residues. Deletions cut 3 bases from V and 4 bases from J, with 21 bases between. The DNA for the CDR3 is TGTGCCAGCTCACCCCAGGAGTTGAGGGGCGCGACCACTGAAGCTTTCTTT. This codes for CASSPQELRGATTEAFF.

The chain recombines TRBV5-6 with TRBJ2-1; TRBD2 matches 11 bases. In germline, CDR1 is SGHDT, CDR2 YYEEEE. The CDR3 is 16 amino acids. Germline trimming cut 1 base from V and 4 bases from J; bases unmatched to any gene: 4. CDR3 in amino acids: CASSLWSSGRYNEQFF. DNA for the CDR3: TGTGCCAGCAGCTTGTGGTCTAGCGGGAGGTACAATGAGCAGTTCTTC.

Comments on this clone: A junction end diverges from the germline sequence, so it may reflect a read error. V usage is TRBV18 and J usage is TRBJ1-6, with a tentative D call TRBD1 (5 bases). From germline, CDR1 is KGHSH and CDR2 LQKENI. This CDR3 region has 17 residues. The CDR3 DNA is TGTGCCAGCTCCGTAGAATCAGGGAACGGGGCCCTTTCAACCCTCCACTTT. Translated, it gives CASSVESGNGALSTLHF. Full variable domain (remainder filled in from reference TRBV18 and TRBJ1-6): NAGVMQNPRHLVRRRGQEARLRCSPMKGHSHVYWYRQLPEEGLKFMVYLQKENIIDESGMPKERFSAEFPKEGPSILRIQQVVRGDSAAYFCASSVESGNGALSTLHFGNGTRLTVT.

The DNA for the CDR3 is TGCGCCAGCAGCTTCGAGGGGGACCCTGGCTACACCTTC. It codes for CASSFEGDPGYTF. V usage is TRBV5-1 and J usage is TRBJ1-2; perhaps TRBD1 as D (6 bases). Germline CDR1 reads SGHRS; CDR2 reads YFSETQ. CDR3 length: 13 amino acids. V lost 2 bases to trimming and J lost 7 bases, with 12 bases between them.

V and J are TRBV1 and TRBJ2-7; no check of the table's D call, TRBD2, against the DNA was made. TRBV1 is listed as a pseudogene. The CDR3 has 16 residues. This chain's CDR3 is CTSSHRGLAEPYEQYF. The CDR3 DNA follows: TGCACCAGCAGCCATAGAGGACTAGCGGAGCCCTACGAGCAGTACTTC.

The rearrangement joins TRBV14 to TRBJ2-7; 8 bases map to TRBD1. This CDR3 comprises 13 residues. With 4 bases clipped from V and 6 bases from J, the junction kept 5 bases outside the gene matches. In germline, CDR1 is SGHDN, CDR2 FVKESK. CDR3 nucleotides: TGTGCCAGCAGCCCGGGACAGGCCCTCGAGCAGTACTTC. Amino acids: CASSPGQALEQYF.

The V call is TRBV4-3, the J call TRBJ1-5, with D uncertain. The CDR3 covers 15 residues. Germline-derived CDR1 and CDR2 are LGHNA and YSLEER. V was trimmed by 1 base and J by 3 bases, leaving 10 bases between them. CDR3 loop: CASSQGSRNNQPQHF. The CDR3 DNA follows: TGCGCCAGCAGCCAAGGGAGCAGAAACAATCAGCCCCAGCATTTT.

This clone came up once. The chain couples TRBV10-2 to TRBJ1-1, with 7 bases that match TRBD1. Germline V gene lookup returns CDR1 WSHSY and CDR2 SAAADI. This CDR3 comprises 15 residues. J gave up 6 bases and V 6 bases, and 13 bases lay outside the gene matches. The CDR3 loop is CASSIPGQTRPEAFF. DNA of the CDR3: TGCGCCAGCAGCATACCGGGACAGACGAGACCTGAAGCTTTCTTT.

The V and J genes are TRBV28 and TRBJ2-7; TRBD2 might be the D (6 bases). This CDR3 region has 15 residues. CDR1 and CDR2 from the germline V gene are MDHEN and SYDVKM. Trimming took off 7 bases at V and 8 bases at J, with 24 bases between the two ends. This CDR3 reads CASTFGGTLSFQQYF. The DNA for the CDR3 is TGTGCCAGCACCTTCGGCGGGACCCTGTCTTTCCAGCAGTACTTC. Full variable domain (outside the CDR3, taken from reference TRBV28 and TRBJ2-7): DVKVTQSSRYLVKRTGEKVFLECVQDMDHENMFWYRQDPGLGLRLIYFSYDVKMKEKGDIPEGYSVSREKKERFSLILESASTNQTSMYLCASTFGGTLSFQQYFGPGTRLTVT.

The chain links TRBV6-1 to TRBJ2-3; D might be TRBD2 (7 bases). The CDR3 runs 15 residues. V gave up 8 bases and J gave up 3 bases, with 18 bases separating them. Germline-derived CDR1 and CDR2 are MNHNS and SASEGT. The CDR3 region has the DNA TGTGCCAGCCGGACGGGGGGCGCTGGAACAGATACGCAGTATTTT. This codes for CASRTGGAGTDTQYF.

The chain employs TRBV27 and TRBJ2-3; 10 nucleotides agree with TRBD2. This CDR3 spans 16 amino acids. The germline CDR1 and CDR2 sequences are MNHEY and SMNVEV (reference sequence). V lost 2 bases and J lost 5; bases outside the gene matches: 7. This CDR3 is CASSLKRTSGGDTQYF. DNA of the CDR3: TGTGCCAGCAGTTTAAAGCGGACTAGCGGAGGAGATACGCAGTATTTT.

The chain joins TRBV19 to TRBJ2-1; D gene uncertain. The CDR3 totals 15 residues. Per germline, CDR1 LNHDA and CDR2 SQIVND (reference sequence). The ends were cut back, 2 bases at V and 0 bases at J, with 8 bases in the middle. DNA of the CDR3: TGTGCCAGTAGTATAATTGTGAGCTCCTACAATGAGCAGTTCTTC. Amino acids: CASSIIVSSYNEQFF.

This clone was counted between two and nine times. The chain employs TRBV28 and TRBJ1-1; D remains unclear. Trimming stripped 7 bases from V and 11 bases from J, with 17 bases between. CDR1 and CDR2 from the germline V gene are MDHEN and SYDVKM. This CDR3 is built from 12 residues. The CDR3 here is CASMAERRRAFF. CDR3 bases: TGTGCCAGCATGGCCGAGAGACGAAGGGCTTTCTTT.